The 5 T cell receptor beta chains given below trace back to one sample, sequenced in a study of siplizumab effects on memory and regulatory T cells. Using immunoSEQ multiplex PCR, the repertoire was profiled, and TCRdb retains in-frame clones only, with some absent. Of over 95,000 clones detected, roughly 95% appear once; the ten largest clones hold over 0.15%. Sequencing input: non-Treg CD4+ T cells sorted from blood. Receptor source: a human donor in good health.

The CDR3 here is CASSYRSQGLNQPQHF. As DNA, the CDR3 is TGTGCCAGCAGCTATCGATCCCAGGGGCTGAATCAGCCCCAGCATTTT. This chain connects TRBV7-2 to TRBJ1-5; TRBD1 might be the D (6 bases). This CDR3 spans 16 amino acids. Germline V gives CDR1 SGHTA, CDR2 FQGNSA. Trimming took off 4 bases at V and 4 bases at J, with 17 bases between the two ends.

The CDR3 region has the DNA TGTGCTAGTGGTTTAGGACCACCTGGCAGCAATCAGCCCCAGCATTTT. Translation: CASGLGPPGSNQPQHF. The chain carries TRBV12-5 and TRBJ1-5; D is uncertain. The CDR3 consists of 16 residues. The germline gives CDR1 LGHNT, CDR2 FRNRAP. The V gene lost 3 bases and the J gene lost 1 base, with 13 bases spanning the gap.

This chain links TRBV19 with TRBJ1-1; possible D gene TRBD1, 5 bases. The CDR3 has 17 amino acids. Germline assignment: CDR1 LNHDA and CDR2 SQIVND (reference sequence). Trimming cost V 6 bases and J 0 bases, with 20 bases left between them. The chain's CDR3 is CASSPRDRGLMNTEAFF. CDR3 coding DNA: TGTGCCAGTAGCCCCAGGGATAGAGGGCTAATGAACACTGAAGCTTTCTTT.

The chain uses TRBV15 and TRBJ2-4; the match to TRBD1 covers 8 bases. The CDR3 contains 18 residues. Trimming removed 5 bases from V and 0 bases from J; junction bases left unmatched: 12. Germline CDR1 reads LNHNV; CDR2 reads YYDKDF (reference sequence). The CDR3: CATSEQGVVNLAKNIQYF. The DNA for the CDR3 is TGTGCCACCAGCGAACAGGGGGTTGTAAACCTAGCCAAAAACATTCAGTACTTC.

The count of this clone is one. CDR3 nucleotides: TGCGCCAGCAGTGAGTCGAAACAGGGCCACAATGAGCAGTTCTTC. Protein product: CASSESKQGHNEQFF. The chain combines TRBV10-1 with TRBJ2-1; D perhaps matches TRBD1 (6 bases). CDR1 and CDR2 (germline): WNHNN, SYGVQD (reference sequence). V was pared by 0 bases and J by 5 bases, with 11 bases between. The length of the CDR3 is 15 residues.